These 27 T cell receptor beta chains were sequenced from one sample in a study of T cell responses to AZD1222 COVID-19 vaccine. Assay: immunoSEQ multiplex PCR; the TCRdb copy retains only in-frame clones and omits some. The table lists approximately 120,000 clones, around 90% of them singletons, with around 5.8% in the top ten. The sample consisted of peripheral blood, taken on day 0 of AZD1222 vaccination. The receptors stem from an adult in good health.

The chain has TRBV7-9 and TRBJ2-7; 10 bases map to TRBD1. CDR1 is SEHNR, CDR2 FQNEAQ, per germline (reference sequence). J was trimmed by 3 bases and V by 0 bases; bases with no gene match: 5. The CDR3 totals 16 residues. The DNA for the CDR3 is TGTGCCAGCAGCTTAGCTACCGGGACAGGGGACTACGAGCAGTACTTC. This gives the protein CASSLATGTGDYEQYF.

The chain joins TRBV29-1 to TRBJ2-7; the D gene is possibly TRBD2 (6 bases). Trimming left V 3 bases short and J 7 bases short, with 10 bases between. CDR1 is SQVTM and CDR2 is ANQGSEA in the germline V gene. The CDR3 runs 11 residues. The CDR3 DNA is TGCAGCGTTGAGAGGGCGGGGGAGCAGTACTTC. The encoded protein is CSVERAGEQYF.

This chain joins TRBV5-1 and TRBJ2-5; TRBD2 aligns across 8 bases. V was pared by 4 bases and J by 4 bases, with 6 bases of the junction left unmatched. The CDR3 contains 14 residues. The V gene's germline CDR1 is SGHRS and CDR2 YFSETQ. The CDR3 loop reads CASSEGLGVETQYF. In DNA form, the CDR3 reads TGCGCCAGCAGCGAGGGACTAGGAGTAGAGACCCAGTACTTC.

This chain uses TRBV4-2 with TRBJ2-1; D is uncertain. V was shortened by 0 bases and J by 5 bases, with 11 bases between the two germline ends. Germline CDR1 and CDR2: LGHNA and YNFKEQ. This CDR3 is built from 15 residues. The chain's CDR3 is CASSQEVGHHNEQFF. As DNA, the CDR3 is TGTGCCAGCAGCCAAGAGGTAGGGCATCACAATGAGCAGTTCTTC.

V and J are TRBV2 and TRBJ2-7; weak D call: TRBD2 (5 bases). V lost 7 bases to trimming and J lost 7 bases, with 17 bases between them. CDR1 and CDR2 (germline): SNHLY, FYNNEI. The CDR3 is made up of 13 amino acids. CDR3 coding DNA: TGTGCCAGCATCCCCCGTCCGGGGAGTGAGCAGTACTTC. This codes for CASIPRPGSEQYF.

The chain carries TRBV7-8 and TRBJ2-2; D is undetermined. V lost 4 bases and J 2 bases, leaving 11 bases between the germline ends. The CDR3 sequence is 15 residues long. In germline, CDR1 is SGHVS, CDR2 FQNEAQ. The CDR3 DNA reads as TGTGCCAGCAGCTGGCTCGAAGCAAACACCGGGGAGCTGTTTTTT. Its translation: CASSWLEANTGELFF. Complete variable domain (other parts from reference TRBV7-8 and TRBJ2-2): GAGVSQSPRYKVAKRGQDVALRCDPISGHVSLFWYQQALGQGPEFLTYFQNEAQLDKSGLPSDRFFAERPEGSVSTLKIQRTQQEDSAVYLCASSWLEANTGELFFGEGSRLTVL.

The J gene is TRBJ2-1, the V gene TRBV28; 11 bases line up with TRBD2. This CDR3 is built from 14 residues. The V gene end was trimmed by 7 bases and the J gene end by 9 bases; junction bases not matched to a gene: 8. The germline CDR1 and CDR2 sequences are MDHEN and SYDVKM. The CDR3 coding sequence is TGTGCCAGCACTTCGGGACTAGCGGAAGGTGAGCAGTTCTTC. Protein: CASTSGLAEGEQFF.

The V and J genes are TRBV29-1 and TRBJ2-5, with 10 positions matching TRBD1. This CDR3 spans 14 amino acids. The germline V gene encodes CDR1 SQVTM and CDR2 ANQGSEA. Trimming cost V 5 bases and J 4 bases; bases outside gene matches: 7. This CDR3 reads CSVQGQGLPETQYF. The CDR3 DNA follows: TGCAGCGTTCAGGGACAGGGGCTGCCAGAGACCCAGTACTTC.

The CDR3 loop is CASSISRGRQPQHF. The CDR3 nucleotides are TGTGCCAGTAGTATATCAAGGGGGCGTCAGCCCCAGCATTTT. The chain is built from TRBV19 and TRBJ1-5; 7 nucleotides agree with TRBD1. The CDR3 is made up of 14 amino acids. With V trimmed by 2 bases and J by 6 bases, 4 bases remained unmatched. CDR1 and CDR2 from the germline V gene are LNHDA and SQIVND (reference sequence).

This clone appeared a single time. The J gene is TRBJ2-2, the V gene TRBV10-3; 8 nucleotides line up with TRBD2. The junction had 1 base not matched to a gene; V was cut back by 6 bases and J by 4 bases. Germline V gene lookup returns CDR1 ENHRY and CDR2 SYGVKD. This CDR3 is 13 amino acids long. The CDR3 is CAIRLAATGELFF. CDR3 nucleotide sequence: TGTGCCATCAGACTAGCGGCCACCGGGGAGCTGTTTTTT.

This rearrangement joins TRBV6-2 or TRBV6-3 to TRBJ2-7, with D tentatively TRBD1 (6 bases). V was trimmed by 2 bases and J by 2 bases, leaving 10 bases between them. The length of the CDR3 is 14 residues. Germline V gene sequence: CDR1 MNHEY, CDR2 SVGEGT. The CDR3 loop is CASSYLQGAYEQYF. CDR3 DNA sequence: TGTGCCAGCAGTTACCTACAGGGAGCCTACGAGCAGTACTTC.

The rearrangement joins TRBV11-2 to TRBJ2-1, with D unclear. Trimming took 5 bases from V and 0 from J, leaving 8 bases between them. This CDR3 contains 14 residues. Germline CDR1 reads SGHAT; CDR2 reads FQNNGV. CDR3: CASSALSSYNEQFF. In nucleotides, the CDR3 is TGTGCCAGCAGCGCTCTTAGCTCCTACAATGAGCAGTTCTTC.

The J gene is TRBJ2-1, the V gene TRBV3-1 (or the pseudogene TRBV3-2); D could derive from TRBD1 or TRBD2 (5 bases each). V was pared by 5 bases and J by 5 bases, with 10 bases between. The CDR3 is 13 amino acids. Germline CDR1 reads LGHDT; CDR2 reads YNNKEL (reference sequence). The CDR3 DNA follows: TGTGCCAGCAGCTCGGGGACCGACAATGAGCAGTTCTTC. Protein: CASSSGTDNEQFF.

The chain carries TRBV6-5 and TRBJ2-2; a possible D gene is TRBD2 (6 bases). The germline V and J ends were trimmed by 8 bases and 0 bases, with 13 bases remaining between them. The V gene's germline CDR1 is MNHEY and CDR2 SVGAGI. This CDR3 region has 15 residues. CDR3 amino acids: CASFRDFPNTGELFF. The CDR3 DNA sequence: TGTGCCAGCTTTAGGGACTTTCCGAACACCGGGGAGCTGTTTTTT.

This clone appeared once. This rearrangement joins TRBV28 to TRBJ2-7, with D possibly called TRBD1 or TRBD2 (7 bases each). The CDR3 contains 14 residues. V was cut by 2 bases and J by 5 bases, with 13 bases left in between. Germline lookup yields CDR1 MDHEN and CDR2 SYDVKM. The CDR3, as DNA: TGTGCCAGCAGTTTACGGGGGAGGGGGCACGAGCAGTACTTC. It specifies CASSLRGRGHEQYF. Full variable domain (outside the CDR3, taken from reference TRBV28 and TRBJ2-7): DVKVTQSSRYLVKRTGEKVFLECVQDMDHENMFWYRQDPGLGLRLIYFSYDVKMKEKGDIPEGYSVSREKKERFSLILESASTNQTSMYLCASSLRGRGHEQYFGPGTRLTVT.

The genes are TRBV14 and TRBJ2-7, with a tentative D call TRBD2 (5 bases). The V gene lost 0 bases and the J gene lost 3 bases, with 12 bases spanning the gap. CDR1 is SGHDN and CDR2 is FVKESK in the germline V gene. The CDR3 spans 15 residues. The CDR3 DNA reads TGTGCCAGCAGCCAAGATCTAGCTAGGGTCTACGAGCAGTACTTC. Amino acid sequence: CASSQDLARVYEQYF.

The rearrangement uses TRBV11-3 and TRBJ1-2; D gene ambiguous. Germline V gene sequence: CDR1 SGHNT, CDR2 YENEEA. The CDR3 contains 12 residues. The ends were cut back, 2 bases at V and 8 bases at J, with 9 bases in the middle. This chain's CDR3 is CASSLFGEGYTF. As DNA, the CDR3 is TGTGCCAGCAGCTTATTCGGGGAAGGCTACACCTTC. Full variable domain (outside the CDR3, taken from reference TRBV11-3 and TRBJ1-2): EAGVVQSPRYKIIEKKQPVAFWCNPISGHNTLYWYLQNLGQGPELLIRYENEEAVDDSQLPKDRFSAERLKGVDSTLKIQPAELGDSAVYLCASSLFGEGYTFGSGTRLTVV.

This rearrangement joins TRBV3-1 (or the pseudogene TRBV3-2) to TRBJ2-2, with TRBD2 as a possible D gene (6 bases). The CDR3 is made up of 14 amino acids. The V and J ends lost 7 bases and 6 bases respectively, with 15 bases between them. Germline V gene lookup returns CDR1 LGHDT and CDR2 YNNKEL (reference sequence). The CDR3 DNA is TGTGCCAGCACCTCGGCCCAGCGGGCCGGGGAGCTGTTTTTT. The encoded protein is CASTSAQRAGELFF.

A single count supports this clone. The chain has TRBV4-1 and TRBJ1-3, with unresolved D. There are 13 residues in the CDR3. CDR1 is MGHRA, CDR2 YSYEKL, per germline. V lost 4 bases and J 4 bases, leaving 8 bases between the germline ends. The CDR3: CASSPVGGNTIYF. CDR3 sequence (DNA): TGCGCCAGCAGCCCCGTTGGGGGAAACACCATATATTTT.

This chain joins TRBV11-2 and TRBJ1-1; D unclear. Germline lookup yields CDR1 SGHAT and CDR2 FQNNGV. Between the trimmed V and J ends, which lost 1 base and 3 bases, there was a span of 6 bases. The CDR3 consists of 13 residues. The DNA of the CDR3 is TGTGCCAGCAGCTTAGTGAGGCACACTGAAGCTTTCTTT. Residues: CASSLVRHTEAFF.

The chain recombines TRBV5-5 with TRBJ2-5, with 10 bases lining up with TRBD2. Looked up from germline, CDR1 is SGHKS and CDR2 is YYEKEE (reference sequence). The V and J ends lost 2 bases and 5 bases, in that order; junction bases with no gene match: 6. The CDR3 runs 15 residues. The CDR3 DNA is TGTGCCAGCAGCTTAAGTCTAGCGGGAGAGGAGACCCAGTACTTC. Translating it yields CASSLSLAGEETQYF. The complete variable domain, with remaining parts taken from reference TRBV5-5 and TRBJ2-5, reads DAGVTQSPTHLIKTRGQQVTLRCSPISGHKSVSWYQQVLGQGPQFIFQYYEKEERGRGNFPDRFSARQFPNYSSELNVNALLLGDSALYLCASSLSLAGEETQYFGPGTRLLVL.

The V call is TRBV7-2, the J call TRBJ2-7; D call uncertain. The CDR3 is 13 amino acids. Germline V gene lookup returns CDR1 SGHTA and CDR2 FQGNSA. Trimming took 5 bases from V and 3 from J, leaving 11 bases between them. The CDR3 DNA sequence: TGTGCCAGCAGCCCCGGGCCGATCTACGAGCAGTACTTC. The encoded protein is CASSPGPIYEQYF.

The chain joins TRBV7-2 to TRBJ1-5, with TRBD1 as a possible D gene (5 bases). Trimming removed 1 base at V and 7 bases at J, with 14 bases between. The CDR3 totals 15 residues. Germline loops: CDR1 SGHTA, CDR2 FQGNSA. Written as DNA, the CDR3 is TGTGCCAGCAGCTTAGGATCGGACCGGGGGCAGCCCCAGCATTTT. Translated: CASSLGSDRGQPQHF. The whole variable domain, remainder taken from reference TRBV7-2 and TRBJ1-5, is GAGVSQSPSNKVTEKGKDVELRCDPISGHTALYWYRQSLGQGLEFLIYFQGNSAPDKSGLPSDRFSAERTGGSVSTLTIQRTQQEDSAVYLCASSLGSDRGQPQHFGDGTRLSIL.

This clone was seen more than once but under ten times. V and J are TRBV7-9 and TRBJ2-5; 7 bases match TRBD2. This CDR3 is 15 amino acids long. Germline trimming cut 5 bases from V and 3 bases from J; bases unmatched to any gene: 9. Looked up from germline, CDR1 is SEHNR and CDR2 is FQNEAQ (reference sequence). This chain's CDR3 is CASSPMGGEKETQYF. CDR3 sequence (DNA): TGTGCCAGCAGCCCTATGGGGGGGGAAAAAGAGACCCAGTACTTC. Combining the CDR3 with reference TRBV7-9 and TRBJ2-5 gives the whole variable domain DTGVSQNPRHKITKRGQNVTFRCDPISEHNRLYWYRQTLGQGPEFLTYFQNEAQLEKSRLLSDRFSAERPKGSFSTLEIQRTEQGDSAMYLCASSPMGGEKETQYFGPGTRLLVL.

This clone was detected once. The CDR3 DNA follows: TGTGCCTGGAGTGCAGGGCCCGGCTATGGCTACACCTTC. It codes for CAWSAGPGYGYTF. V is TRBV30 and J is TRBJ1-2; a possible D gene is TRBD1 (5 bases). Looked up from germline, CDR1 is GTSNPN and CDR2 is SVGIG (reference sequence). This CDR3 has 13 residues. Trimming stripped 1 base from V and 4 bases from J, with 10 bases between.

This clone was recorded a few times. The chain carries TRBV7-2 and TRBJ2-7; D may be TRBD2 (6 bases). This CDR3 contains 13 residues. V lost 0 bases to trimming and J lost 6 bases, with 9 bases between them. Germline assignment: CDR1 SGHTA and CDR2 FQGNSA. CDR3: CASSLATRGEQYF. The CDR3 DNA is TGTGCCAGCAGCTTAGCGACTAGGGGCGAGCAGTACTTC.

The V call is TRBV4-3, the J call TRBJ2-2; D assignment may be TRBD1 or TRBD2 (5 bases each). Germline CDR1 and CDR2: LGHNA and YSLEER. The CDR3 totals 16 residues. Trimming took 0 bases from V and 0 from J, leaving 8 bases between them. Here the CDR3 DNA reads TGCGCCAGCAGCCAAGATTGGGGGTCGAACACCGGGGAGCTGTTTTTT. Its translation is CASSQDWGSNTGELFF.